The 6 T cell receptor beta chains given below trace back to one sample, sequenced in a study of graft-versus-host responses after intestinal transplantation. No antigen is known for these receptors. Libraries were prepared by immunoSEQ multiplex PCR; TCRdb keeps only in-frame clonotypes and omits some of them. The data hold 95,000 to 110,000 clones, with more than 75% observed a single time. The sample in question was unstimulated CD4+ T cells sorted from spleen or lymph node cells, obtained before intestinal transplant. The source is a human donor who received an intestinal transplant.

The CDR3 DNA follows: TGCGCCAGCAGCTTGAATCTCCGAGGTGAAAAACTGTTTTTT. It specifies CASSLNLRGEKLFF. This chain joins TRBV5-1 and TRBJ1-4; D not certain. Trimming removed 1 base at V and 7 bases at J, with 11 bases between. CDR3 length equals 14 residues. Per germline, CDR1 SGHRS and CDR2 YFSETQ.

The V and J genes are TRBV6-5 and TRBJ1-6, with a tentative D call TRBD1 (5 bases). The CDR3 totals 14 residues. The V and J ends lost 6 bases and 9 bases respectively, with 15 bases between them. The germline CDR1 and CDR2 sequences are MNHEY and SVGAGI. CDR3 amino acids: CASSLDPGGSPLHF. CDR3 in DNA: TGTGCCAGCAGCCTAGACCCGGGGGGTTCACCCCTCCACTTT.

Comment on this clone: Other DNA sequences in the sample encode the same CDR3. This rearrangement joins TRBV5-1 to TRBJ2-7; 9 positions agree with TRBD1. The length of the CDR3 is 14 residues. Trimming took 0 bases from V and 4 from J; bases not matched to a gene: 2. The germline CDR1 and CDR2 sequences are SGHRS and YFSETQ. The CDR3 DNA follows: TGCGCCAGCAGCTTGGGGGACAGGGCTTACGAGCAGTACTTC. This translates into CASSLGDRAYEQYF.

The rearrangement links TRBV6-8 to TRBJ1-5, with D unresolved. From germline, CDR1 is MNHGY and CDR2 SAAAGT. Between the trimmed V and J ends, which lost 5 bases and 7 bases, there was a span of 6 bases. The CDR3 sequence is 11 residues long. CDR3 bases: TGTGCCAGCAGTAGCAGGCAGCCCCAGCATTTT. Translation gives CASSSRQPQHF.

V usage is TRBV9 and J usage is TRBJ1-1; 8 bases agree with TRBD1. Germline assignment: CDR1 SGDLS and CDR2 YYNGEE. V was pared by 3 bases and J by 0 bases, with 7 bases of the junction left unmatched. CDR3 size: 16 residues. The CDR3 is CASSGPQGAMNTEAFF. The CDR3 bases are TGTGCCAGCAGCGGCCCGCAGGGGGCTATGAACACTGAAGCTTTCTTT.

The sample holds one count of this clone. The rearrangement joins TRBV18 to TRBJ1-2; a possible D gene is TRBD1 (5 bases). Germline values: CDR1 KGHSH, CDR2 LQKENI. Trimming cost V 1 base and J 3 bases, with 12 bases left between them. The CDR3 is made up of 15 amino acids. Written as DNA, the CDR3 is TGTGCCAGCTCACCACTAATCCAGGGAGACTATGGCTACACCTTC. It translates to CASSPLIQGDYGYTF.